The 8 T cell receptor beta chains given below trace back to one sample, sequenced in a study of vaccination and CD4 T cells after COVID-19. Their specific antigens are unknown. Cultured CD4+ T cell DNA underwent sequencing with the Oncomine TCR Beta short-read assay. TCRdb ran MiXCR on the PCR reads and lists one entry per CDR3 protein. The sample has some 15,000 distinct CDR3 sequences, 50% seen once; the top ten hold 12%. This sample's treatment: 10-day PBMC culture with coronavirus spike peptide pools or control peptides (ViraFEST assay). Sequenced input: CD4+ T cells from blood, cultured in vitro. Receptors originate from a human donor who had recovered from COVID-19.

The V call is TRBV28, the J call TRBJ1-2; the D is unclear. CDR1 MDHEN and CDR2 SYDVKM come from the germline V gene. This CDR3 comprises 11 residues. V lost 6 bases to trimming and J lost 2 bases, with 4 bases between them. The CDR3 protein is CASRQNYGYTF. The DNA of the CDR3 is TGTGCCAGCAGACAAAACTATGGCTACACCTTC.

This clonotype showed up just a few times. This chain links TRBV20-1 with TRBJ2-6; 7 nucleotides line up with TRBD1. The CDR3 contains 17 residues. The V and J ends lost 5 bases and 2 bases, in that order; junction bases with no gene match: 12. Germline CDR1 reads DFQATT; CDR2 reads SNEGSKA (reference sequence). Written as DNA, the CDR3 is TGCAGTGCTCATGGACGAGACAGGGTCACTGGGGCCAACGTCCTGACTTTC. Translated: CSAHGRDRVTGANVLTF.

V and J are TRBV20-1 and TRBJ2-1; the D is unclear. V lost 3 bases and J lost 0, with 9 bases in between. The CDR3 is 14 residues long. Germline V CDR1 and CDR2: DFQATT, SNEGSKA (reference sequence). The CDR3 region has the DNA TGCAGTGCTAGGCATTGGCGCTCCTACAATGAGCAGTTCTTC. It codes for CSARHWRSYNEQFF.

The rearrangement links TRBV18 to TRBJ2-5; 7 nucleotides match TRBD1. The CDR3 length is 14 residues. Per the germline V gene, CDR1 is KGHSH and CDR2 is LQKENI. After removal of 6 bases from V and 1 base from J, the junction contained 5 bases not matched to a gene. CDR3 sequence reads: CASSPRQGQETQYF. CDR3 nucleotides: TGTGCCAGCTCCCCTCGACAGGGCCAAGAGACCCAGTACTTC.

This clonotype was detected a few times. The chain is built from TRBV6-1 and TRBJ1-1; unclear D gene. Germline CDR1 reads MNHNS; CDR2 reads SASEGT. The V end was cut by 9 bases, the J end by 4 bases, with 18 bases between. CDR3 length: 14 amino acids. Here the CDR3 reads CASSSPGRGTEAFF. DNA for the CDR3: TGTGCCAGTTCAAGCCCCGGCCGGGGCACTGAAGCTTTCTTT.

Here the CDR3 reads CASRWGGKGSPLHF. CDR3 nucleotide sequence: TGTGCCAGCAGGTGGGGCGGGAAAGGTTCACCCCTCCACTTT. The rearrangement uses TRBV12-3 or TRBV12-4 and TRBJ1-6; perhaps TRBD1 as D (5 bases). This CDR3 contains 14 residues. Trimming stripped 6 bases from V and 9 bases from J, with 15 bases between.

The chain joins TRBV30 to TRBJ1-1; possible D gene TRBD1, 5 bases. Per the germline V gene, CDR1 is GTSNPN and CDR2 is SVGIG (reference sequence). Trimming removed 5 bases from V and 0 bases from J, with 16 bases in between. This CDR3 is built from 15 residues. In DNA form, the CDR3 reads TGTGCCTGGGGTCGTGGAGGGGCCATGAACACTGAAGCTTTCTTT. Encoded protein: CAWGRGGAMNTEAFF.

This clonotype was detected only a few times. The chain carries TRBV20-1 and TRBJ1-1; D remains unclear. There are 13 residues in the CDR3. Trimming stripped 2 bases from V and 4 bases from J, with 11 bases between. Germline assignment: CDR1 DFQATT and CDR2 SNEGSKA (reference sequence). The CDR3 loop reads CSARSRPLTEAFF. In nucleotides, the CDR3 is TGCAGTGCTAGAAGTCGACCCCTCACTGAAGCTTTCTTT.